This is a list of T cell receptor beta chains from one sample in a study of resident and recirculating memory T cells in vitiligo. Data came from immunoSEQ multiplex PCR; TCRdb stores just in-frame clones and leaves some out. Of 35,000 to 45,000 clones listed, about nine tenths were seen once; the top ten hold about 4.5%. Sequenced input: blood. The receptors here all came from a male donor with vitiligo. Both conserved end residues are part of each CDR3. D genes are given only for firm matches. Where a row states a size, it is once, few, many or the class of an expanded clone; other rows omit it.

D: -; V: TRBV5-1; J: TRBJ1-3; size: -; CDR3: CASSPEISGNTIYF; DNA: TGCGCCAGCAGCCCCGAGATCTCTGGAAACACCATATATTTT
D: -; V: TRBV19; J: TRBJ1-1; size: -; CDR3: CATTEGNTEAFF; DNA: TGTGCCACCACAGAGGGGAACACTGAAGCTTTCTTT
D: TRBD1; V: TRBV6-5; J: TRBJ2-4; size: -; CDR3: CASSREDRGGYIQYF; DNA: TGTGCCAGCAGTCGAGAGGACAGGGGAGGGTACATTCAGTACTTC
D: -; V: TRBV7-8; J: TRBJ2-5; size: -; CDR3: CASSWDAGGETQYF; DNA: TGTGCCAGCAGCTGGGATGCGGGCGGAGAGACCCAGTACTTC
D: -; V: TRBV4-3; J: TRBJ2-3; size: -; CDR3: CASSQDWGTSPQDTQYF; DNA: TGCGCCAGCAGCCAAGATTGGGGTACTAGCCCCCAGGATACGCAGTATTTT
D: TRBD1; V: TRBV7-9; J: TRBJ1-2; size: -; CDR3: CASTKKGTGALGGYTF; DNA: TGTGCCAGCACCAAGAAGGGCACAGGGGCCTTGGGTGGCTACACCTTC
D: TRBD1; V: TRBV19; J: TRBJ1-1; size: -; CDR3: CASSNRGRREAFF; DNA: TGTGCCAGTAGTAACAGGGGGCGCAGAGAAGCTTTCTTT
D: TRBD1; V: TRBV6-6; J: TRBJ1-4; size: -; CDR3: CASSYARDRGYRLFF; DNA: TGTGCCAGCAGTTACGCCCGGGACAGGGGATATCGACTGTTTTTT
D: -; V: TRBV11-2; J: TRBJ1-2; size: -; CDR3: CASSSSGSGYTF; DNA: TGTGCCAGCAGCTCCTCCGGGTCCGGCTACACCTTC
D: -; V: TRBV30; J: TRBJ1-4; size: -; CDR3: CAWKRAATNEKLFF; DNA: TGTGCCTGGAAGCGAGCAGCAACTAATGAAAAACTGTTTTTT
D: -; V: TRBV11-2; J: TRBJ1-2; size: -; CDR3: CASSPSGSLYGYTF; DNA: TGTGCCAGCAGCCCCTCCGGGAGCCTTTATGGCTACACCTTC
D: -; V: TRBV30; J: TRBJ2-3; size: -; CDR3: CAWSVQLLRFF; DNA: TGTGCCTGGAGTGTACAGTTATTGCGATTTTTT
D: TRBD1; V: TRBV5-5; J: TRBJ2-3; size: once; CDR3: CASSLGQGRDTQYF; DNA: TGTGCCAGCAGCTTAGGACAGGGCCGAGATACGCAGTATTTT
D: -; V: TRBV9; J: TRBJ2-7; size: -; CDR3: CASGPGYYEQYF; DNA: TGTGCCAGCGGGCCAGGGTACTACGAGCAGTACTTC
D: -; V: TRBV7-2; J: TRBJ2-3; size: -; CDR3: CASSLAAGLGQDTQYF; DNA: TGTGCCAGCAGCTTAGCCGCGGGCCTCGGTCAGGATACGCAGTATTTT
D: -; V: TRBV18; J: TRBJ2-1; size: -; CDR3: CASSPDSFSYNEQFF; DNA: TGTGCCAGCTCACCGGACAGCTTCTCCTACAATGAGCAGTTCTTC
D: -; V: TRBV18; J: TRBJ2-7; size: -; CDR3: CASSPPSGKGREQYF; DNA: TGTGCCAGCTCACCACCATCCGGGAAAGGTCGCGAGCAGTACTTC
D: -; V: TRBV9; J: TRBJ1-2; size: -; CDR3: CASSVVQGNYGYTF; DNA: TGTGCCAGCAGCGTAGTACAGGGAAACTATGGCTACACCTTC
D: -; V: TRBV18; J: TRBJ2-5; size: -; CDR3: CASSPAPETQYF; DNA: TGTGCCAGCTCACCGGCCCCAGAGACCCAGTACTTC
D: -; V: TRBV27; J: TRBJ1-6; size: -; CDR3: CASSHRVPYNSPLHF; DNA: TGTGCCAGCAGTCACAGAGTACCCTATAATTCACCCCTCCACTTT
D: -; V: TRBV27; J: TRBJ1-4; size: -; CDR3: CASSGGLGEKLFF; DNA: TGTGCCAGCAGCGGGGGGCTGGGTGAAAAACTGTTTTTT
D: -; V: TRBV7-3; J: TRBJ2-2; size: once; CDR3: CASSLTTPSGAGELFF; DNA: TGTGCCAGCAGCTTAACGACGCCCTCGGGGGCCGGGGAGCTGTTTTTT
D: -; V: TRBV6-6; J: TRBJ1-1; size: once; CDR3: CASRAGPVGAEAFF; DNA: TGTGCCAGCAGAGCCGGGCCCGTCGGGGCTGAAGCTTTCTTT
D: -; V: TRBV6-5; J: TRBJ2-3; size: -; CDR3: CASAEGPDTQYF; DNA: TGTGCCAGCGCGGAGGGGCCAGATACGCAGTATTTT